This T cell receptor beta chain was identified during a study of human CD8 memory T cell subsets. Study results and limitations: It was only the T cell receptor beta chains that the study sequenced.

A note on this clonotype: Its antigen is currently unknown.

The study used negative magnetic separation to enrich total CD8+ T cells. Preparation of the TCR beta libraries relied on UMI-labeled 5' RACE. TCRdb reprocessed the 5' RACE reads and stores each CDR3 protein as one record, lacking DNA. In total, the table holds roughly 17,000 distinct CDR3 sequences. CDR1 and CDR2 from the germline V gene are SEHNR and FQNEAQ (reference sequence). This CDR3 comprises 14 residues. V is TRBV7-9 and J is TRBJ1-4; the D call from TCRdb, TRBD1, cannot be confirmed without DNA. The specimen sequenced was CD8+ T cells from PBMCs. This TCR was recovered from a human donor in good health. CDR3 residues: CASSPLWSNEKLFF.